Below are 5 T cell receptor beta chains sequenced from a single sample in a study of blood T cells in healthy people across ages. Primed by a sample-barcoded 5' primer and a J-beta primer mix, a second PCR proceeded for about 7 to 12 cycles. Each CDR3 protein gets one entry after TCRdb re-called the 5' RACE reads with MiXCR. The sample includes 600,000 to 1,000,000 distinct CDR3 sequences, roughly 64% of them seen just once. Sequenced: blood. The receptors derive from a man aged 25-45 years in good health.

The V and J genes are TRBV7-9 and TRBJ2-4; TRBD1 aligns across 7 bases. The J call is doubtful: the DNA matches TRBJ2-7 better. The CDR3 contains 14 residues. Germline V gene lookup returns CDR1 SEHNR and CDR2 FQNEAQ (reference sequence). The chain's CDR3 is CASSLSIQGSEQYF. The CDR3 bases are TGTGCCAGCAGCTTGTCGATACAGGGGAGCGAGCAGTACTTC.

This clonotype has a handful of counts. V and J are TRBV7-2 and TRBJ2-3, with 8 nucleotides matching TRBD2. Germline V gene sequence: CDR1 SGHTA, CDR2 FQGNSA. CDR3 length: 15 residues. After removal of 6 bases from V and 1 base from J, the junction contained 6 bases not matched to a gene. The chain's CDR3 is CASSSAGRGTDTQYF. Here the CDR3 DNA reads TGTGCCAGCAGTTCGGCCGGGAGGGGCACAGATACGCAGTATTTT. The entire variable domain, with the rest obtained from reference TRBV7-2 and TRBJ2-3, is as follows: GAGVSQSPSNKVTEKGKDVELRCDPISGHTALYWYRQSLGQGLEFLIYFQGNSAPDKSGLPSDRFSAERTGGSVSTLTIQRTQQEDSAVYLCASSSAGRGTDTQYFGPGTRLTVL.

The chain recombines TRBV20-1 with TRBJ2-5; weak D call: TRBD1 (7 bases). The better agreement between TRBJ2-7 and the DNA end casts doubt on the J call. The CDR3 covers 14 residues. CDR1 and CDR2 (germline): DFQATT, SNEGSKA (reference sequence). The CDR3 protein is CSAAQTGTPYEQYF. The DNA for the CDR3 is TGCAGTGCGGCACAGACAGGGACTCCCTACGAGCAGTACTTC.

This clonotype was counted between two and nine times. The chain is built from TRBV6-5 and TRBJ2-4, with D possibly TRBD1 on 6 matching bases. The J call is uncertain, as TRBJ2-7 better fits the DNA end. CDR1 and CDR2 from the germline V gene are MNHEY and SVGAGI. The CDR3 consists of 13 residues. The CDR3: CASSRDTRAEQYF. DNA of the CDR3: TGTGCCAGCAGCCGGGACACCAGAGCCGAGCAGTACTTC.

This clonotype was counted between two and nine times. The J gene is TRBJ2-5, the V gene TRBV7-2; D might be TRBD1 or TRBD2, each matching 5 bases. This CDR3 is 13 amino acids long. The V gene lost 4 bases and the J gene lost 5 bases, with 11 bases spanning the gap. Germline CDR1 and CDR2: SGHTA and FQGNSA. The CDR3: CASSSPWGETQYF. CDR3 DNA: TGTGCCAGCAGCTCCCCTTGGGGGGAGACCCAGTACTTC.